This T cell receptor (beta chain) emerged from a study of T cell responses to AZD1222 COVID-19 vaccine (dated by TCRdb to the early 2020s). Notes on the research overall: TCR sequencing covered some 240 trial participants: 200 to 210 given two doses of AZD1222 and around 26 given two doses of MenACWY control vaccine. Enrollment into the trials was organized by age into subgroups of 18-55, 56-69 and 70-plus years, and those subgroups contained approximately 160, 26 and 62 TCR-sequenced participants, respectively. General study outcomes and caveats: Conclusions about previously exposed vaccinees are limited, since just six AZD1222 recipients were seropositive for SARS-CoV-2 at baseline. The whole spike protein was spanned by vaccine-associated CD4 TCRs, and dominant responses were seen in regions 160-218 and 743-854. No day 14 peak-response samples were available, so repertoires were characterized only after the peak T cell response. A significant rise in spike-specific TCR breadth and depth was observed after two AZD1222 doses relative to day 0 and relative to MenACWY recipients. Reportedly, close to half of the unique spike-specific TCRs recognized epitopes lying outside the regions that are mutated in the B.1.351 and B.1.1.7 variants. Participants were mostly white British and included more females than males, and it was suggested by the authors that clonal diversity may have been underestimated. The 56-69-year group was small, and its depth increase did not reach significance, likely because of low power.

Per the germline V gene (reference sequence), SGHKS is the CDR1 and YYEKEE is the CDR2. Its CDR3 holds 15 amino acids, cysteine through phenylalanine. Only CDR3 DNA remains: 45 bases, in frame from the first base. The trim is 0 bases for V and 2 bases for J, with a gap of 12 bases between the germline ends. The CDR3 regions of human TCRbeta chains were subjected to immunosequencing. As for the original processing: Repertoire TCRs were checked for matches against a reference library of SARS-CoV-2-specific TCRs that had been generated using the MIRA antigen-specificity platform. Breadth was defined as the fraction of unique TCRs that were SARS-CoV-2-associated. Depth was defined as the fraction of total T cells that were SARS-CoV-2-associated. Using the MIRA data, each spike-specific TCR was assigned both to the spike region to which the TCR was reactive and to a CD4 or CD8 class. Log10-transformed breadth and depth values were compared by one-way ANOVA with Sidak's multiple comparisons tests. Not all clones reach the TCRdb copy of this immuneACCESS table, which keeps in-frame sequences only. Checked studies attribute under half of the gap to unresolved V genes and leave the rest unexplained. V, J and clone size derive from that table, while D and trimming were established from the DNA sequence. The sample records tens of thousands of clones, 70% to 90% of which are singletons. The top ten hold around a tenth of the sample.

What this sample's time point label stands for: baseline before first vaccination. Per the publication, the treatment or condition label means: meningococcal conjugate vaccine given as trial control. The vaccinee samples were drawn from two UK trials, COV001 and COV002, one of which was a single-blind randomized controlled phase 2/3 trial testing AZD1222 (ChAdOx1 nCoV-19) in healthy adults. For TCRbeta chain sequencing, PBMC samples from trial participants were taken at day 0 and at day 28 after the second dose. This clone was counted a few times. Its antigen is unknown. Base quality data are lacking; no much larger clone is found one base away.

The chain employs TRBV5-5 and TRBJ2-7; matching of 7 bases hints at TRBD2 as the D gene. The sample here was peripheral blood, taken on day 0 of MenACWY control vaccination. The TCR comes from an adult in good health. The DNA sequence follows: TGTGCCAGCAGCTTGGATGCGGGGGCGACCTACGAGCAGTACTTC. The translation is CASSLDAGATYEQYF.